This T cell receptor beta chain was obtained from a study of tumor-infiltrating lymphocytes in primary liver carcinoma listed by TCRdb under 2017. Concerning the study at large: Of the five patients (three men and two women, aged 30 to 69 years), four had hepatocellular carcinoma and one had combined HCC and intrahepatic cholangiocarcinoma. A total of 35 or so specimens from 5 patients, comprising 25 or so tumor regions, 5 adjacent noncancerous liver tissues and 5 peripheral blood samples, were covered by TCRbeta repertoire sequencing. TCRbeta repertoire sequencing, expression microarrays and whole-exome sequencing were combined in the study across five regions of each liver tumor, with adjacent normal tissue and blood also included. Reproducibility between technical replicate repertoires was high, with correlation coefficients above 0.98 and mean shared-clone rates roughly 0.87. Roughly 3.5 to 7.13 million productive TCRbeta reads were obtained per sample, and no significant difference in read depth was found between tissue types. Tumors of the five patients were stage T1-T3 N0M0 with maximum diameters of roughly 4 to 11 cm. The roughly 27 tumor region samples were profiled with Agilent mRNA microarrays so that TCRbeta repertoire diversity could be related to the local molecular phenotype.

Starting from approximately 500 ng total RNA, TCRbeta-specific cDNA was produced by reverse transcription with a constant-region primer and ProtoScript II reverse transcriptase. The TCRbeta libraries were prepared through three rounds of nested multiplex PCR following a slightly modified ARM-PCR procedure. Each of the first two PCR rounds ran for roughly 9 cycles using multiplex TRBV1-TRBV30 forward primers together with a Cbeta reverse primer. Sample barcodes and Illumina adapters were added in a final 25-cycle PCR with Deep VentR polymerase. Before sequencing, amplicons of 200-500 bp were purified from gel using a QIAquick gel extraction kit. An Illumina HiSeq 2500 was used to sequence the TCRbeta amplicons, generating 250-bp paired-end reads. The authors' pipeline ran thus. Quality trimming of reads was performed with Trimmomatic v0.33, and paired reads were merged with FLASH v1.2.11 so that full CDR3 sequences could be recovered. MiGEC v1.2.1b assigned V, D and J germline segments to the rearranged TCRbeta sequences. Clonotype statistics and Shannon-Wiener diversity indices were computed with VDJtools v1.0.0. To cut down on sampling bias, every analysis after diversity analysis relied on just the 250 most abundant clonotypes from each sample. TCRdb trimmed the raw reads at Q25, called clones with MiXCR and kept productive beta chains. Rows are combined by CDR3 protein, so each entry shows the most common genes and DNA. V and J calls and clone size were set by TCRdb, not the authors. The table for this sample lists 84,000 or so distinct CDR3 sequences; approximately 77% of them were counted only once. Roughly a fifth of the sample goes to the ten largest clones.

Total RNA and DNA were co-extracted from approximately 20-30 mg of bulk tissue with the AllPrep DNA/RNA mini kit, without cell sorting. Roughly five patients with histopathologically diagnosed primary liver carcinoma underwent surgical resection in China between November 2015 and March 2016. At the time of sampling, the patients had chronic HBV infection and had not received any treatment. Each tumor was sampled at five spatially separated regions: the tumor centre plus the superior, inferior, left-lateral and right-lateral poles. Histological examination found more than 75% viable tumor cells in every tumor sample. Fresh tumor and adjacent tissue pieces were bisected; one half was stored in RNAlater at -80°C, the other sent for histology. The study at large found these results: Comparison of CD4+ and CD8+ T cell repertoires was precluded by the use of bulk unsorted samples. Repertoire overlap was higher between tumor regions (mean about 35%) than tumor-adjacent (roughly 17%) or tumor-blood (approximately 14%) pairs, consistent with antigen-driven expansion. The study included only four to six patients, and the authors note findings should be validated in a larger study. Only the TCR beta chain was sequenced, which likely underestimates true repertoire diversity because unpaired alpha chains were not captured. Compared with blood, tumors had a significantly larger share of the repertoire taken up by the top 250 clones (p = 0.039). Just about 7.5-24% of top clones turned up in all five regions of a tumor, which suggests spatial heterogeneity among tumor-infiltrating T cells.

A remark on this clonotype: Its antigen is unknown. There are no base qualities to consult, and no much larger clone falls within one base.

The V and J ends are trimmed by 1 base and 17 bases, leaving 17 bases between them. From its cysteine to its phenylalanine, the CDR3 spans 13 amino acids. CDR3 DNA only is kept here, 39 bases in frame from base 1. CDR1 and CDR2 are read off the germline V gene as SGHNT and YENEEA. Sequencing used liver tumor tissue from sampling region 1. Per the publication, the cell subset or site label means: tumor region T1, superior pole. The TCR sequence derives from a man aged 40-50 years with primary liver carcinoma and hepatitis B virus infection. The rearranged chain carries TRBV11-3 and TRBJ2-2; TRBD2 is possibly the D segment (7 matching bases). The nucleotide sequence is TGTGCCAGCAGCTTAGGGGGCACCGGGGGGCTCTTTTTT. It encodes CASSLGGTGGLFF.